The clone carrying this T cell receptor beta chain appeared a single time. This specimen comes from a study of blood T cell repertoires in COVID-19. Sequencing was performed with immunoSEQ multiplex PCR; in TCRdb, only in-frame clones are kept and a portion is missing. Of about 89,000 clones listed, 80% are singletons. V lost 1 base, J lost 5 bases, and 5 bases stayed unmatched. This CDR3 spans 15 amino acids. Germline V lookup: CDR1 SGHRS, CDR2 YFSETQ. Sequences were obtained from peripheral blood. The clonotype comes from a woman aged 80 or older with acute or convalescent COVID-19. The chain uses TRBV5-1 and TRBJ2-7; 11 bases line up with TRBD2. CDR3 region: CASSLTSGRIDEQYF. The CDR3, as DNA: TGCGCCAGCAGCTTGACTAGCGGGAGAATTGACGAGCAGTACTTC. Full variable domain (missing parts from reference TRBV5-1 and TRBJ2-7): KAGVTQTPRYLIKTRGQQVTLSCSPISGHRSVSWYQQTPGQGLQFLFEYFSETQRNKGNFPGRFSGRQFSNSRSEMNVSTLELGDSALYLCASSLTSGRIDEQYFGPGTRLTVT.